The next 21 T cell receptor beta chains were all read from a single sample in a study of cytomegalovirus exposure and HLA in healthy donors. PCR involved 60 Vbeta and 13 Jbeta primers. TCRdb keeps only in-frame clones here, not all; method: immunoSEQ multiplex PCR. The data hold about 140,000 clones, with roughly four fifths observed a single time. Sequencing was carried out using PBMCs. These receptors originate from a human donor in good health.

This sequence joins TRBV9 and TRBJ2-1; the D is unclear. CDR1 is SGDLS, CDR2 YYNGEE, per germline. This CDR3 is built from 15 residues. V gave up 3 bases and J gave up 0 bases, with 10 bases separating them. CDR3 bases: TGTGCCAGCAGCGGAGACTTGAGCTCCTACAATGAGCAGTTCTTC. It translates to CASSGDLSSYNEQFF.

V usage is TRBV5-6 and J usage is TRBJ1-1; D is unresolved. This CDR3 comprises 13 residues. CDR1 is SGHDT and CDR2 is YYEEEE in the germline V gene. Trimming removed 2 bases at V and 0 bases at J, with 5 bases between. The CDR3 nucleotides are TGTGCCAGCAGCTTCCACATGAACACTGAAGCTTTCTTT. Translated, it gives CASSFHMNTEAFF. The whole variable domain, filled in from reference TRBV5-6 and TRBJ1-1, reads DAGVTQSPTHLIKTRGQQVTLRCSPKSGHDTVSWYQQALGQGPQFIFQYYEEEERQRGNFPDRFSGHQFPNYSSELNVNALLLGDSALYLCASSFHMNTEAFFGQGTRLTVV.

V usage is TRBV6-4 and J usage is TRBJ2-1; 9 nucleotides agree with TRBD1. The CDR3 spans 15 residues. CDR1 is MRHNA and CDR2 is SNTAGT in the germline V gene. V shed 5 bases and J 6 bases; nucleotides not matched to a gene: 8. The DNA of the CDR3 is TGTGCCAGCAGTCCCGGGACAGGGACTTTCAATGAGCAGTTCTTC. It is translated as CASSPGTGTFNEQFF.

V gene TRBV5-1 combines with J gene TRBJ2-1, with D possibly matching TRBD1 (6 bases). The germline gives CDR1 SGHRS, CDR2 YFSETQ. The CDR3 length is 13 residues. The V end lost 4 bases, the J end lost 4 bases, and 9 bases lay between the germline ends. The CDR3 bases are TGCGCCAGCAGCCCAGGGGCGTACAATGAGCAGTTCTTC. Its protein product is CASSPGAYNEQFF.

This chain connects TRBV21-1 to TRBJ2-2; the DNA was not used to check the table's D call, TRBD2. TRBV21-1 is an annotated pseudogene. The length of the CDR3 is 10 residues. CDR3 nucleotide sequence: TGTGCCATTAAAACCGGGGAGCTGTTTTTT. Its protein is CAIKTGELFF.

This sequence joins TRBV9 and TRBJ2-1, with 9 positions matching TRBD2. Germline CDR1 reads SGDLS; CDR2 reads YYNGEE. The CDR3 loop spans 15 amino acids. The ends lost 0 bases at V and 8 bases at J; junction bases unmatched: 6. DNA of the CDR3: TGTGCCAGCAGCGTAGAGGCGGGGGGGCCATATGAGCAGTTCTTC. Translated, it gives CASSVEAGGPYEQFF.

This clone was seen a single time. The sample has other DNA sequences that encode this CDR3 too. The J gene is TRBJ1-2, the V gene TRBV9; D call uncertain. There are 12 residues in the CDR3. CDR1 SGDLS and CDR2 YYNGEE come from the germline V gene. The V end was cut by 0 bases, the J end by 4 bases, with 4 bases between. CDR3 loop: CASSVGVYGYTF. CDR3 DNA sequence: TGTGCCAGCAGCGTAGGCGTCTATGGCTACACCTTC.

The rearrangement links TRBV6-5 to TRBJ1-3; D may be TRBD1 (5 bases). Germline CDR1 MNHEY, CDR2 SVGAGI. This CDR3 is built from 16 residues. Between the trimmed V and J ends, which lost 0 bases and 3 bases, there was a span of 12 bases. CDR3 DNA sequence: TGTGCCAGCAGTTACTCGGGCAGGGAAAGTGGAAACACCATATATTTT. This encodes CASSYSGRESGNTIYF.

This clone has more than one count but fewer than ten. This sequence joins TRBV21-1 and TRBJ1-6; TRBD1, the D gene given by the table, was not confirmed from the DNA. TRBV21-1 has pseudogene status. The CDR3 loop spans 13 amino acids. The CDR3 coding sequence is TGTGCCAGCAGCAGAACAGGGCCCTCGGCCCTCCACTTT. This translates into CASSRTGPSALHF.

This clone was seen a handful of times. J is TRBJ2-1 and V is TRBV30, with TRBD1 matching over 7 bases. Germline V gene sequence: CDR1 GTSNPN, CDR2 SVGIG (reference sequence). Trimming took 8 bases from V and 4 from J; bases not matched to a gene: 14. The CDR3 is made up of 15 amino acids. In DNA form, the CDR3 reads TGTGCCCTCACCCCGGGACAGTCCTCTTACAATGAGCAGTTCTTC. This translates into CALTPGQSSYNEQFF. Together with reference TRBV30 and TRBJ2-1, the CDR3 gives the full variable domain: SQTIHQWPATLVQPVGSPLSLECTVEGTSNPNLYWYRQAAGRGLQLLFYSVGIGQISSEVPQNLSASRPQDRQFILSSKKLLLSDSGFYLCALTPGQSSYNEQFFGPGTRLTVL.

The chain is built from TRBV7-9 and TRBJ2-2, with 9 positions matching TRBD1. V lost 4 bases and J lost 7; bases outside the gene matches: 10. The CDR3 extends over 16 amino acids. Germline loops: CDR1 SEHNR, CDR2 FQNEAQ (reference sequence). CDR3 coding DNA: TGTGCCAGCAGCTCCGAGGGACAGGGATATTACGGGGAGCTGTTTTTT. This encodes CASSSEGQGYYGELFF.

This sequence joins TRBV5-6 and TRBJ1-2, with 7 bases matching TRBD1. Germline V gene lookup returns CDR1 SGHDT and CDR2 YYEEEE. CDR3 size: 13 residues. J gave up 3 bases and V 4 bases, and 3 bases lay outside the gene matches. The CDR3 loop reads CASSHQGDYGYTF. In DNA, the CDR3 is TGTGCCAGCAGCCATCAGGGGGACTATGGCTACACCTTC.

The CDR3 nucleotides read TGCAGCGTTGACTCGGGTAACGACTACGAGCAGTACTTC. Translating it yields CSVDSGNDYEQYF. The chain uses TRBV29-1 and TRBJ2-5; D uncertain. The J call is uncertain, as TRBJ2-7 better fits the DNA end. Germline-derived CDR1 and CDR2 are SQVTM and ANQGSEA. The CDR3 runs 13 residues.

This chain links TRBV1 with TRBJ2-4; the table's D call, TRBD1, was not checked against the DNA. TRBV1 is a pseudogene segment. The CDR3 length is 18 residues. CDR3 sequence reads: CTSSQTPGQGMGKNIQYF. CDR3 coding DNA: TGCACCAGCAGCCAAACGCCGGGACAGGGAATGGGCAAAAACATTCAGTACTTC.

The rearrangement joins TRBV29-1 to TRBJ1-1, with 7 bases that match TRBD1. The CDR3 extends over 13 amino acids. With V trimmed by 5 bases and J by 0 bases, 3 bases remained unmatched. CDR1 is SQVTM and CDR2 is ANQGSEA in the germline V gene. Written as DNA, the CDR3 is TGCAGCGTTCAGGGACAGATGAACACTGAAGCTTTCTTT. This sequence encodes CSVQGQMNTEAFF.

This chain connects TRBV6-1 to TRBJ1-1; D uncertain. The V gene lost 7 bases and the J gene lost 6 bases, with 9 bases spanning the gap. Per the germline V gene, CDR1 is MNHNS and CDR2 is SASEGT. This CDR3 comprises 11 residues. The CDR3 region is CASTLEAEAFF. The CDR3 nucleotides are TGTGCCAGCACCTTAGAGGCTGAAGCTTTCTTT.

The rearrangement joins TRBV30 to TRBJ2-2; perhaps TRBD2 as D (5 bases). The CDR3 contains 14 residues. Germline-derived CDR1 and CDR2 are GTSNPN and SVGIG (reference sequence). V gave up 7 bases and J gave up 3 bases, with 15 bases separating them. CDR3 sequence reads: CASAGRSHTGELFF. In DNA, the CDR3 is TGTGCCTCCGCGGGCAGGAGCCACACCGGGGAGCTGTTTTTT.

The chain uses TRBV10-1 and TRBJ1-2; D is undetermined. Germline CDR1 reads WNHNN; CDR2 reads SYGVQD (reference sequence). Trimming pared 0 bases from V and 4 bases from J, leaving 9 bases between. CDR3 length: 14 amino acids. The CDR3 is CASSESAGCYGYTF. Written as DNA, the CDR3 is TGCGCCAGCAGTGAGTCAGCGGGATGCTATGGCTACACCTTC.

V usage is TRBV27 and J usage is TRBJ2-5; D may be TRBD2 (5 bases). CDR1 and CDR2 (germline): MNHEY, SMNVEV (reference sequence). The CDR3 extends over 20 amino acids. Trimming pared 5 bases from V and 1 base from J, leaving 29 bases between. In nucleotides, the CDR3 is TGTGCCAGCAGTCGACGCGGACTGCCTGATAGAGGTCCGGCCCAAGAGACCCAGTACTTC. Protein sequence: CASSRRGLPDRGPAQETQYF.

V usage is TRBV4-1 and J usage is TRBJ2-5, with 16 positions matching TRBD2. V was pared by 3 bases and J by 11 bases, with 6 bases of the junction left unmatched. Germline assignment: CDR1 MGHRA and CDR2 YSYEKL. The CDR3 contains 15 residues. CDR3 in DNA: TGCGCCAGCAGCCAGGGACTAGCGGGAGGGTGGGAGCAGTACTTC. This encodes CASSQGLAGGWEQYF.

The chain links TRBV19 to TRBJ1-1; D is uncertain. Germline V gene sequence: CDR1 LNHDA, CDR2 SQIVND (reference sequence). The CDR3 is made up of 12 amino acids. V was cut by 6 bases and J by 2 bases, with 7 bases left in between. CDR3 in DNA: TGTGCCAGTAGGGCCCGTAACACTGAAGCTTTCTTT. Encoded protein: CASRARNTEAFF.